These 10 T cell receptor beta chains were all obtained from the same sample, sequenced in a study of blood T cells in healthy people across ages. Through a sample-barcoded 5' primer and a J-beta primer mix, a second PCR was run for roughly 6 to 12 cycles. Each CDR3 protein is one row after TCRdb ran MiXCR on the 5' RACE reads. The table includes about 500,000 distinct CDR3 sequences, less than 25% detected once. These data were also reused for a study on T cells of mothers and their children.

The material sequenced was blood. The origin of the receptors is a boy aged 5-17 years in good health.

This clonotype was detected a few times. The V gene is TRBV2, the J gene TRBJ2-1; D perhaps matches TRBD1 (5 bases). Germline CDR1 is SNHLY and CDR2 is FYNNEI. The CDR3 is 15 amino acids. Trimming took off 11 bases at V and 0 bases at J, with 17 bases between the two ends. CDR3 coding DNA: TGTGCCGCGCCCAGGGCTCCGAGCTCCTACAATGAGCAGTTCTTC. This translates into CAAPRAPSSYNEQFF.

Concerning this clonotype: One end of the junction does not line up with germline, which may come from a read error. The chain combines TRBV7-8 with TRBJ2-1; D possibly corresponds to TRBD2 (5 bases). The V gene's germline CDR1 is SGHVS and CDR2 FQNEAQ. This CDR3 contains 17 residues. The CDR3: CANSLGRRGSSYNEQFF. The CDR3 nucleotides are TGTGCCAACAGCTTAGGGCGTCGGGGAAGCTCCTACAATGAGCAGTTCTTC.

This clonotype has more than one count but fewer than ten. The chain links TRBV5-1 to TRBJ1-1; 7 bases align to TRBD1. After removal of 3 bases from V and 4 bases from J, the junction contained 6 bases not matched to a gene. The V gene's germline CDR1 is SGHRS and CDR2 YFSETQ. The CDR3 is 14 amino acids. The CDR3 DNA follows: TGCGCCAGCAGCTCTGGACAGGCGGCCACTGAAGCTTTCTTT. Translating gives CASSSGQAATEAFF. The whole variable domain, remainder taken from reference TRBV5-1 and TRBJ1-1, is KAGVTQTPRYLIKTRGQQVTLSCSPISGHRSVSWYQQTPGQGLQFLFEYFSETQRNKGNFPGRFSGRQFSNSRSEMNVSTLELGDSALYLCASSSGQAATEAFFGQGTRLTVV.

V usage is TRBV5-1 and J usage is TRBJ2-2; D not certain. V lost 1 base to trimming and J lost 4 bases, with 11 bases between them. This CDR3 region has 15 residues. The germline V gene encodes CDR1 SGHRS and CDR2 YFSETQ. This chain's CDR3 is CASSLSATGTGELFF. The CDR3 DNA follows: TGCGCCAGCAGCTTGAGTGCTACTGGCACCGGGGAGCTGTTTTTT.

J is TRBJ1-2 and V is TRBV29-1; D gene unclear. This CDR3 contains 10 residues. Germline V gene data show CDR1 as SQVTM and CDR2 as ANQGSEA. V was pared by 3 bases and J by 6 bases, with 5 bases between. The CDR3: CSVDRDGYTF. CDR3 sequence (DNA): TGCAGCGTTGATCGGGATGGCTACACCTTC.

J is TRBJ2-7 and V is TRBV7-2; D remains ambiguous. The CDR3 covers 14 residues. Per germline, CDR1 SGHTA and CDR2 FQGNSA. The V and J ends lost 0 bases and 0 bases respectively, with 6 bases between them. CDR3 sequence reads: CASSLATASYEQYF. CDR3 coding DNA: TGTGCCAGCAGCTTAGCGACCGCCTCCTACGAGCAGTACTTC.

This clonotype was seen just once. The gene calls are TRBV7-3 and TRBJ2-7, with TRBD1 matching 7 bases. The CDR3 is made up of 15 amino acids. Germline assignment: CDR1 SGHTA and CDR2 FQGTGA. V lost 6 bases and J lost 3; bases outside the gene matches: 11. CDR3 residues: CASRFKPGQYYEQYF. Written as DNA, the CDR3 is TGTGCCAGCAGATTCAAACCGGGACAGTACTACGAGCAGTACTTC.

This clonotype has only a few counts. The rearrangement uses TRBV19 and TRBJ1-5; possible D gene TRBD1, 5 bases. Per the germline V gene, CDR1 is LNHDA and CDR2 is SQIVND (reference sequence). The CDR3 sequence is 16 residues long. The germline V and J ends were trimmed by 1 base and 9 bases, with 19 bases remaining between them. The CDR3 is CASSIVTGSIGGPQHF. The CDR3 nucleotides read TGTGCCAGTAGTATAGTTACAGGTTCGATCGGAGGGCCCCAGCATTTT.

V gene TRBV12-3 or TRBV12-4 combines with J gene TRBJ1-5; a possible D gene is TRBD1 (5 bases). This CDR3 has 13 amino acids. Trimming cost V 6 bases and J 5 bases, with 11 bases left between them. The CDR3 is CASRPTGDQPQHF. CDR3 nucleotide sequence: TGTGCCAGCAGACCTACAGGTGATCAGCCCCAGCATTTT.

In this sample, this clonotype turned up a few times. This chain uses TRBV29-1 with TRBJ1-2; a weak D match, TRBD1 (5 bases). The length of the CDR3 is 13 residues. CDR1 SQVTM and CDR2 ANQGSEA come from the germline V gene. The germline V and J ends were trimmed by 4 bases and 7 bases, with 16 bases remaining between them. The CDR3, as DNA: TGCAGCGTTGCAGGGAGAAGCGCTAGTGGCTACACCTTC. As protein: CSVAGRSASGYTF.